These T cell receptor beta chains were read from a single sample in a study of blood T cell repertoires in COVID-19. The method was immunoSEQ multiplex PCR; TCRdb's version includes in-frame clones alone and lacks a portion of them. The profile shows 25,000 to 35,000 clones, approximately 85% of them singletons. The sequenced sample consisted of peripheral blood. These receptors were obtained from a human donor in a cohort sampled during active COVID-19. The CDR3 runs from the conserved cysteine through the conserved F or W. D genes are given only for firm matches. Size tells how often a clone was seen (once, few, many) or the class of an expanded clone, and some rows leave it out.

>NA|TRBV27|TRBD2|TRBJ2-1
CASKHSGLAGVNEQFF
TGTGCCAGCAAACACTCGGGACTAGCGGGAGTCAATGAGCAGTTCTTC
>NA|TRBV5-4|TRBD1|TRBJ2-5
CASSQNRGETQYF
TGTGCCAGCAGCCAAAACAGGGGAGAGACCCAGTACTTC
>NA|TRBV9|NA|TRBJ2-7
CASSVAGQIAYEQYF
TGTGCCAGCAGCGTAGCTGGACAGATAGCCTACGAGCAGTACTTC
>NA|TRBV30|NA|TRBJ1-4
CAWNAGGSNEKLFF
TGTGCCTGGAACGCGGGAGGTTCTAATGAAAAACTGTTTTTT
>NA|TRBV5-5|NA|TRBJ1-1
CASSRLEVNTEAFF
TGTGCCAGCAGCCGTTTGGAGGTGAACACTGAAGCTTTCTTT
>NA|TRBV24-1|NA|TRBJ2-5
CATSERTVETQYF
TGTGCCACCAGTGAGCGAACGGTAGAGACCCAGTACTTC
>NA|TRBV19|NA|TRBJ1-5
CASSTGSIRPQHF
TGTGCCAGTAGTACAGGGTCAATCAGGCCCCAGCATTTT
>NA|TRBV2|NA|TRBJ2-3
CASKGTPPTTDTQYF
TGTGCCAGCAAGGGGACTCCCCCGACCACAGATACGCAGTATTTT
>NA|TRBV2|TRBD1|TRBJ1-2
CASSPGTDYGYTF
TGTGCCAGCAGCCCGGGGACAGACTATGGCTACACCTTC
>NA|TRBV28|TRBD2|TRBJ2-5
CASTLNGGGHETQYF
TGTGCCAGCACCTTAAATGGGGGAGGGCACGAGACCCAGTACTTC
>NA|TRBV10-1|NA|TRBJ1-1
CASSETGRNTEAFF
TGCGCCAGCAGTGAGACAGGACGGAACACTGAAGCTTTCTTT
>NA|TRBV28|TRBD1|TRBJ1-5
CASSFYRGRENQPQHF
TGTGCCAGCAGTTTCTACAGGGGGCGCGAGAATCAGCCCCAGCATTTT
>once|TRBV2|NA|TRBJ1-3
CASSEEAGPGNTIYF
TGTGCCAGCAGTGAAGAGGCGGGGCCTGGAAACACCATATATTTT
>NA|TRBV19|TRBD1|TRBJ2-7
CASRGQASYEQYF
TGTGCCAGTAGGGGACAGGCGTCCTACGAGCAGTACTTC
>NA|TRBV5-1|TRBD1|TRBJ1-2
CASSSQEPPGQGAYTF
TGCGCCAGCAGCTCGCAAGAACCGCCCGGACAGGGAGCCTACACCTTC
>NA|TRBV2|TRBD1|TRBJ2-7
CASRSTGNSYEQYF
TGTGCCAGTAGATCGACAGGGAATTCCTACGAGCAGTACTTC
>NA|TRBV11-3|TRBD1|TRBJ2-1
CASSLAGTEPNNEQFF
TGTGCCAGCAGCTTAGCCGGGACAGAACCAAACAATGAGCAGTTCTTC
>NA|TRBV23-1|NA|TRBJ2-2
CASSQSGSTGELFF
TGCGCCAGCAGTCAATCGGGCAGTACCGGGGAGCTGTTTTTT
>NA|TRBV7-8|NA|TRBJ2-4
CASSGMTAKNIQYF
TGTGCCAGCAGCGGGATGACAGCAAAAAACATTCAGTACTTC
>NA|TRBV9|NA|TRBJ2-7
CASSVEGAGYEQYF
TGTGCCAGCAGCGTAGAAGGGGCCGGCTACGAGCAGTACTTC
>NA|TRBV19|NA|TRBJ1-2
CASSIGTETVYGYTF
TGTGCCAGTAGTATAGGGACAGAGACGGTCTATGGCTACACCTTC
>NA|TRBV7-6|TRBD1|TRBJ2-7
CASSLEGDRETYEQYF
TGTGCCAGCAGCTTAGAAGGGGACAGGGAAACCTACGAGCAGTACTTC
>NA|TRBV5-6|TRBD2|TRBJ2-7
CASSLAAGAYEQYF
TGTGCCAGCAGCTTGGCAGCGGGAGCCTACGAGCAGTACTTC
>NA|TRBV16|NA|TRBJ1-1
CASSQSARVGNTEAFF
TGTGCCAGCAGCCAATCGGCACGGGTTGGGAACACTGAAGCTTTCTTT
>NA|TRBV29-1|NA|TRBJ2-7
CSVQYTGEQYF
TGCAGCGTTCAATATACGGGCGAGCAGTACTTC
>once|TRBV7-8|TRBD2|TRBJ2-3
CASSSRQGLAGGRTDTQYF
TGTGCCAGCAGCTCAAGACAGGGACTAGCGGGGGGGCGGACAGATACGCAGTATTTT
>medium-sized|TRBV5-4|TRBD2|TRBJ2-1
CASSLGGLAGGPRYNEQFF
TGTGCCAGCAGCTTGGGGGGACTAGCGGGAGGGCCTCGGTACAATGAGCAGTTCTTC
>NA|TRBV7-2|TRBD2|TRBJ2-2
CASSLAVAGNTGELFF
TGTGCCAGCAGCTTAGCTGTAGCGGGGAACACCGGGGAGCTGTTTTTT
>once|TRBV27|NA|TRBJ1-5
CASRWTEDQPQHF
TGTGCCAGCAGGTGGACAGAGGATCAACCCCAGCATTTT
>NA|TRBV3-1/TRBV3-2|NA|TRBJ2-2
CASRPGLTAGELFF
TGTGCCAGCAGACCGGGACTTACGGCCGGGGAGCTGTTTTTT
>NA|TRBV11-2|NA|TRBJ1-2
CASSPSARAYGYTF
TGTGCCAGCAGCCCATCGGCCAGGGCCTATGGCTACACCTTC
>NA|TRBV30|NA|TRBJ1-1
CAWSSQPNTEAFF
TGTGCCTGGAGCTCACAGCCGAACACTGAAGCTTTCTTT
>once|TRBV11-3|NA|TRBJ2-7
CASSALGSEQYF
TGTGCCAGCAGCGCCCTTGGGAGCGAGCAGTACTTC
>NA|TRBV5-6|NA|TRBJ2-1
CASESGGYNEQFF
TGTGCCAGCGAAAGTGGAGGCTACAATGAGCAGTTCTTC
>NA|TRBV4-1|NA|TRBJ2-7
CASSQELIAAYEQYF
TGCGCCAGCAGCCAAGAATTAATAGCTGCCTACGAGCAGTACTTC
>NA|TRBV12-5|TRBD1|TRBJ1-1
CASGLPRGAANTEAFF
TGTGCTAGTGGTTTGCCCAGGGGGGCCGCGAACACTGAAGCTTTCTTT
>NA|TRBV7-9|NA|TRBJ1-3
CASSPRPAPSSGNTIYF
TGTGCCAGCAGTCCCCGCCCAGCGCCGAGCTCTGGAAACACCATATATTTT
>NA|TRBV10-3|TRBD2|TRBJ2-1
CAISESGVVYNEQFF
TGTGCCATCAGTGAAAGCGGGGTGGTTTACAATGAGCAGTTCTTC
>NA|TRBV7-3|NA|TRBJ1-1
CASSLSGTNTEAFF
TGTGCCAGCAGCTTAAGCGGAACGAACACTGAAGCTTTCTTT
>NA|TRBV3-1/TRBV3-2|TRBD1|TRBJ1-1
CASSQAGQASGTEAFF
TGTGCCAGCAGCCAGGCGGGACAGGCCTCGGGGACTGAAGCTTTCTTT
>NA|TRBV11-2|NA|TRBJ1-4
CASRRPGGEKLFF
TGTGCCAGCAGAAGACCCGGAGGTGAAAAACTGTTTTTT
>NA|TRBV2|NA|TRBJ1-5
CASSRDIQPRMSNQPQHF
TGTGCCAGCAGTCGAGACATACAGCCCAGGATGAGCAATCAGCCCCAGCATTTT
>NA|TRBV5-8|TRBD2|TRBJ2-7
CASTGLAGEYEQYF
TGTGCCAGCACCGGACTAGCGGGAGAATATGAGCAGTACTTC
>once|TRBV28|TRBD1|TRBJ2-7
CASSLGQGFDEQYF
TGTGCCAGCAGTTTGGGACAGGGATTCGACGAGCAGTACTTC
>NA|TRBV27|NA|TRBJ2-3
CASSFRATDTQYF
TGTGCCAGCAGTTTCAGGGCCACAGATACGCAGTATTTT
>NA|TRBV5-1|TRBD1|TRBJ1-3
CASSLGQGGGNTIYF
TGCGCCAGCAGCTTGGGACAGGGAGGTGGAAACACCATATATTTT
>NA|TRBV9|TRBD1|TRBJ2-7
CASSIADRDEQYF
TGTGCCAGCAGCATTGCTGACAGGGACGAGCAGTACTTC
>NA|TRBV2|NA|TRBJ2-7
CASRGRPTSYEQYF
TGTGCCAGCAGGGGACGTCCGACTAGCTACGAGCAGTACTTC
>once|TRBV5-6|TRBD1|TRBJ1-1
CASSLVTGDMNTEAFF
TGTGCCAGCAGCTTGGTGACAGGGGACATGAACACTGAAGCTTTCTTT
>NA|TRBV10-2|NA|TRBJ2-3
CASSMVPGATDTQYF
TGCGCCAGCAGTATGGTTCCAGGGGCTACAGATACGCAGTATTTT
>NA|TRBV6-5|NA|TRBJ1-2
CASSYRPGSGYTF
TGTGCCAGCAGTTACCGGCCAGGTTCTGGCTACACCTTC
>once|TRBV19|NA|TRBJ1-1
CASSGEGKNTEAFF
TGTGCCAGTAGTGGAGAAGGCAAGAACACTGAAGCTTTCTTT
>NA|TRBV18|NA|TRBJ1-2
CASSPAQTGGYTF
TGTGCCAGCTCACCAGCTCAGACAGGCGGCTACACCTTC
>NA|TRBV19|TRBD1|TRBJ1-5
CASSTTPGQPNQPQHF
TGTGCCAGTAGTACCACCCCGGGACAGCCCAATCAGCCCCAGCATTTT
>NA|TRBV5-1|TRBD1|TRBJ2-1
CASSYETGESYNEQFF
TGCGCCAGCAGCTATGAAACAGGGGAATCCTACAATGAGCAGTTCTTC
>NA|TRBV5-1|TRBD2|TRBJ2-1
CASSLGSGGANEQFF
TGCGCCAGCAGCTTGGGTAGCGGGGGGGCCAATGAGCAGTTCTTC
>NA|TRBV24-1|TRBD1|TRBJ1-5
CATRSRGGQGAGQPQHF
TGTGCCACCAGATCCCGGGGGGGACAGGGGGCCGGTCAGCCCCAGCATTTT